The 22 T cell receptor beta chains reported below all come from one sample, sequenced in a study of T cells in Graves' hyperthyroidism and ophthalmopathy. Researchers took RNA transcripts and amplified the TCR beta CDR3 regions from them. RT-PCR in the first round (using the HTBI primer set) targeted the TCR CDR3. TCRdb re-called the multiplex PCR reads through MiXCR, storing one row per CDR3 protein. This sample has fewer than 750,000 distinct CDR3 sequences; about 45% occur once, and the top ten carry roughly 7.7%. The sequencing sample was made of peripheral blood or thyroid tissue (not recorded which). The receptors come from a woman aged 18-29 years with Graves' hyperthyroidism.

The chain couples TRBV20-1 to TRBJ2-5; TRBD1 aligns across 8 bases. V shed 6 bases, J shed 5 bases, and the junction held 11 bases outside the gene matches. CDR1 DFQATT and CDR2 SNEGSKA come from the germline V gene (reference sequence). This CDR3 has 14 residues. The CDR3 sequence is CSAHRTGTAETQYF. CDR3 DNA sequence: TGCAGTGCGCACCGGACAGGGACGGCTGAGACCCAGTACTTC.

This clonotype was counted ten times or more. The V and J genes are TRBV7-3 and TRBJ2-7, with a weak D call TRBD1 (6 bases). This CDR3 comprises 15 residues. Trimming left V 5 bases short and J 1 base short, with 15 bases between. The germline gives CDR1 SGHTA, CDR2 FQGTGA. The CDR3 sequence is CASSLQGSTSYEQYF. CDR3 nucleotide sequence: TGTGCCAGCAGCCTCCAGGGGTCAACTTCCTACGAGCAGTACTTC. Using reference TRBV7-3 and TRBJ2-7 for the parts outside the CDR3, the full variable domain is GAGVSQTPSNKVTEKGKYVELRCDPISGHTALYWYRQSLGQGPEFLIYFQGTGAADDSGLPNDRFFAVRPEGSVSTLKIQRTERGDSAVYLCASSLQGSTSYEQYFGPGTRLTVT.

This clonotype was seen a handful of times. This chain connects TRBV2 to TRBJ2-5; 8 bases agree with TRBD2. CDR3 length: 14 residues. The trim removed 0 bases at V and 5 bases at J, leaving 2 bases unmatched. CDR1 is SNHLY and CDR2 is FYNNEI in the germline V gene. The CDR3 spells CASSEASGTETQYF. For the CDR3, the DNA is TGTGCCAGCAGTGAAGCTAGCGGGACCGAGACCCAGTACTTC.

The table lists this clonotype with many counts. The V gene is TRBV20-1, the J gene TRBJ2-5; possible D gene TRBD1, 7 bases. V gave up 6 bases and J gave up 1 base, with 15 bases separating them. Germline CDR1 DFQATT, CDR2 SNEGSKA (reference sequence). The length of the CDR3 is 14 residues. CDR3 coding DNA: TGCAGTGCGGAGGGGGCGACGACCCAAGAGACCCAGTACTTC. This encodes CSAEGATTQETQYF.

This clonotype was observed at least ten times. The chain carries TRBV7-2 and TRBJ2-7; D ambiguous. Trimming stripped 1 base from V and 6 bases from J, with 7 bases between. The CDR3 consists of 12 residues. The germline gives CDR1 SGHTA, CDR2 FQGNSA. The CDR3 spells CASSLGLLEQYF. In DNA form, the CDR3 reads TGTGCCAGCAGCTTAGGCCTTCTCGAGCAGTACTTC.

This clonotype was observed many times. The CDR3 DNA is TGTGCCAGCAGCTTCCCTGGACGGATGAGGAACACTGAAGCTTTCTTT. As protein: CASSFPGRMRNTEAFF. V is TRBV7-9 and J is TRBJ1-1; the D is unclear. The V gene's germline CDR1 is SEHNR and CDR2 FQNEAQ (reference sequence). CDR3 length: 16 amino acids. V was trimmed by 3 bases and J by 1 base, leaving 15 bases between them. Complete variable domain (other parts from reference TRBV7-9 and TRBJ1-1): DTGVSQNPRHKITKRGQNVTFRCDPISEHNRLYWYRQTLGQGPEFLTYFQNEAQLEKSRLLSDRFSAERPKGSFSTLEIQRTEQGDSAMYLCASSFPGRMRNTEAFFGQGTRLTVV.

The table lists this clonotype with a count of one. The V gene is TRBV24-1, the J gene TRBJ2-7; 9 bases match TRBD1. Germline V gene sequence: CDR1 KGHDR, CDR2 SFDVKD. The ends lost 10 bases at V and 4 bases at J; junction bases unmatched: 1. The CDR3 has 11 amino acids. CDR3 region: CATQGAYEQYF. The CDR3 bases are TGTGCCACACAGGGGGCGTACGAGCAGTACTTC.

This clonotype was observed at least ten times. This chain joins TRBV5-4 and TRBJ1-1; perhaps TRBD1 as D (5 bases). CDR3 length: 15 residues. Germline loops: CDR1 SGHNT, CDR2 YYREEE (reference sequence). The V gene lost 2 bases and the J gene lost 5 bases, with 16 bases spanning the gap. DNA of the CDR3: TGTGCCAGCAGCTTCCCCCCGGGGGTTCGGACTGAAGCTTTCTTT. Amino acid sequence: CASSFPPGVRTEAFF.

The V and J genes are TRBV20-1 and TRBJ1-2; 9 nucleotides align to TRBD1. The CDR3 runs to 12 residues. CDR1 is DFQATT, CDR2 SNEGSKA, per germline (reference sequence). J gave up 7 bases and V 3 bases, and 3 bases lay outside the gene matches. The CDR3 bases are TGCAGTGCTAGGGACAGGGGAATTGGCTACACCTTC. This gives the protein CSARDRGIGYTF.

With respect to this clonotype: The CDR3 ends on some other residue instead of the conserved phenylalanine or tryptophan, so this is likely a read error. The genes are TRBV10-3 and TRBJ2-7; D unresolved. Per germline, CDR1 ENHRY and CDR2 SYGVKD. The CDR3 contains 13 residues. The CDR3, as DNA: TGTGCCAGCAGTGAGCTTACCCATTACGAGCAGTACCTC. It translates to CASSELTHYEQYL.

Concerning this clonotype: The CDR3 does not end in the conserved phenylalanine or tryptophan, so this is likely a read error. No DNA is shown, since the ends of the CDR3 on it are uncertain; the CDR3 is the one TCRdb lists. This chain uses TRBV7-9 with TRBJ2-6. The CDR3 comprises 9 residues, both ends counted. Germline values: CDR1 SEHNR, CDR2 FQNEAQ (reference sequence). This CDR3 is CASSLVVTS.

Many counts were recorded for this clonotype. J is TRBJ2-7 and V is TRBV15, with 7 bases identical to TRBD2. V lost 5 bases and J lost 2; bases outside the gene matches: 9. Germline loops: CDR1 LNHNV, CDR2 YYDKDF (reference sequence). The CDR3 runs to 15 residues. Here the CDR3 DNA reads TGTGCCACCAGCCGCGCTCGGGGGGAGACCTACGAGCAGTACTTC. It specifies CATSRARGETYEQYF.

The V gene is TRBV10-3, the J gene TRBJ1-2; tentatively, D is TRBD1 (6 bases). CDR3 size: 13 residues. Trimming cost V 11 bases and J 7 bases, with 20 bases left between them. Germline V gene lookup returns CDR1 ENHRY and CDR2 SYGVKD. In DNA form, the CDR3 reads TGTGCCGCCCAATACAGGGATTTGGGTGGCTACACCTTC. Protein sequence: CAAQYRDLGGYTF.

The rearrangement joins TRBV20-1 to TRBJ1-6; D perhaps matches TRBD1 (5 bases). The CDR3 spans 13 residues. In germline, CDR1 is DFQATT, CDR2 SNEGSKA (reference sequence). With 7 bases removed from V and 6 bases from J, the gap between germline ends came to 13 bases. In DNA form, the CDR3 reads TGCAGTGTAAAGGGGCCTACTAATTCACCCCTCCACTTT. It specifies CSVKGPTNSPLHF.

This clonotype has at least ten counts. V and J are TRBV5-4 and TRBJ1-1, with 10 bases identical to TRBD1. Trimming cost V 7 bases and J 1 base; bases outside gene matches: 4. CDR1 and CDR2 (germline): SGHNT, YYREEE (reference sequence). The CDR3 contains 14 residues. The CDR3 sequence is CASATGGANTEAFF. In DNA, the CDR3 is TGTGCCAGCGCGACAGGGGGCGCGAACACTGAAGCTTTCTTT.

The rearrangement joins TRBV5-6 to TRBJ1-2; 7 bases match TRBD1. The CDR3 covers 13 residues. Germline values: CDR1 SGHDT, CDR2 YYEEEE. Trimming removed 7 bases from V and 4 bases from J; junction bases left unmatched: 7. In nucleotides, the CDR3 is TGTGCCAGCCACCGGAGGGGGCCCTATGGCTACACCTTC. Its translation is CASHRRGPYGYTF. The full variable domain, its missing parts supplied by reference TRBV5-6 and TRBJ1-2, is DAGVTQSPTHLIKTRGQQVTLRCSPKSGHDTVSWYQQALGQGPQFIFQYYEEEERQRGNFPDRFSGHQFPNYSSELNVNALLLGDSALYLCASHRRGPYGYTFGSGTRLTVV.

This clonotype was seen many times. The CDR3 bases are TGTGCCAGCAGTGACTTTCTAGCGGGAGGGTACGAGCAGTACTTC. Residues: CASSDFLAGGYEQYF. The chain is built from TRBV2 and TRBJ2-7; 12 nucleotides align to TRBD2. V lost 3 bases, J lost 4 bases, and 4 bases stayed unmatched. This CDR3 spans 15 amino acids. CDR1 and CDR2 from the germline V gene are SNHLY and FYNNEI.

V gene TRBV24-1 combines with J gene TRBJ1-2, with 11 nucleotides matching TRBD1. This CDR3 is 15 amino acids long. CDR1 KGHDR and CDR2 SFDVKD come from the germline V gene. J gave up 6 bases and V 3 bases, and 5 bases lay outside the gene matches. The CDR3 DNA reads TGTGCCACCAGTGATGACGGACAGGGGGCCCATGGCTACACCTTC. It codes for CATSDDGQGAHGYTF.

CDR3 protein: CASRPGTGEEQYF. In DNA form, the CDR3 reads TGCGCCAGCAGGCCCGGAACCGGGGAGGAGCAGTACTTC. This chain connects TRBV5-1 to TRBJ2-7, with D possibly matching TRBD2 (5 bases). The V end lost 5 bases, the J end lost 7 bases, and 16 bases lay between the germline ends. CDR3 size: 13 residues. The germline gives CDR1 SGHRS, CDR2 YFSETQ.

This clonotype was observed at least ten times. The V gene is TRBV6-1, the J gene TRBJ1-6; 7 bases agree with TRBD1. This CDR3 region has 13 residues. Trimming at V came to 6 bases and at J to 6 bases, leaving 2 bases not matched to a gene. Germline V gene lookup returns CDR1 MNHNS and CDR2 SASEGT. This CDR3 reads CASRGTVNSPLHF. DNA of the CDR3: TGTGCCAGCAGAGGGACAGTTAATTCACCCCTCCACTTT.

This clonotype appeared many times. The V gene is TRBV5-8, the J gene TRBJ1-6, with 8 bases identical to TRBD1. Germline CDR1 and CDR2: SGHTS and YDEGEE. The V gene end was trimmed by 1 base and the J gene end by 7 bases; junction bases not matched to a gene: 4. The CDR3 runs to 15 residues. The CDR3 coding sequence is TGTGCCAGCAGCTTGTGGACAGGGAAGAATTCACCCCTCCACTTT. This codes for CASSLWTGKNSPLHF.

To note about this clonotype: Given the absence of the conserved phenylalanine or tryptophan at the CDR3 end, a read error is likely. The genes are TRBV4-2 and TRBJ2-5; D gene ambiguous. The V gene lost 4 bases and the J gene lost 1 base, with 7 bases spanning the gap. CDR1 is LGHNA and CDR2 is YNFKEQ in the germline V gene. CDR3 length: 13 amino acids. The CDR3: CASSRNIQETQYL. CDR3 sequence (DNA): TGTGCCAGCAGCCGAAATATCCAAGAGACCCAGTACCTC.